This T cell receptor beta chain stems from a study of read filtering for tumor transcriptome and immune sequencing. Overall study: Patients were about 18 male and 11 to 15 female, mean age 65.9 years, range about 45 to 85. Revised staging placed eight or nine patients in R-ISS I, about 17 in II, 6 or 7 in III. RNA-seq yielded only about 80 to 1,400 TCR reads, IR-seq about 4 to 10.27 million. Study results and caveats: The sorted CD138-negative fraction was a mixed bone marrow immune population, not purified T cells.

This clonotype was recorded at least ten times. The antigen remains undetermined. The library was built from roughly 400 ng RNA with molecular barcoded adaptors for alpha/delta and beta/gamma chains. TCRdb processed the reads anew with MiXCR; each CDR3 protein has one entry. The data hold 50,000 or so distinct CDR3 sequences, with about an eighth observed a single time. Trimming removed 1 base at V and 1 base at J, with 11 bases between. Germline loops: CDR1 SEHNR, CDR2 FQNEAQ (reference sequence). This CDR3 has 15 amino acids. The V and J genes are TRBV7-9 and TRBJ2-7; D might be TRBD1 (5 bases). The sequencing sample was made of a population of CD138-negative cells sorted from bone marrow. The receptor was derived from a donor aged 40 or older with multiple myeloma. The chain's CDR3 is CASSLGQWNSYEQYF. CDR3 nucleotide sequence: TGTGCCAGCAGCTTAGGACAGTGGAATTCCTACGAGCAGTACTTC.